A single sample is the source of the 27 T cell receptor beta chains below, sequenced in a study of CD8+ T cells in alopecia areata. It was cDNA, reverse transcribed from extracted RNA, that served as the sequencing template. This table comes from immunoSEQ multiplex PCR, and its TCRdb copy is limited to in-frame clones, with some not included. In the table there are 200,000 to 250,000 clones, around three fifths of which are singletons. Treatment of the sample: oral pan-JAK inhibitor, 5-10 mg twice daily. The sequencing here drew on CD4+ T cells sorted from blood, taken at week 4, from a patient treated with tofacitinib. These receptors were collected from a human donor with alopecia areata.

This clone has just a few counts. The chain recombines TRBV19 with TRBJ2-7; no clear D gene. The CDR3 has 11 residues. Germline V gene data show CDR1 as LNHDA and CDR2 as SQIVND (reference sequence). The germline V and J ends were trimmed by 5 bases and 5 bases, with 7 bases remaining between them. CDR3 DNA sequence: TGTGCCAGTAGTTTCCGCCACGAGCAGTACTTC. Protein sequence: CASSFRHEQYF.

On this clone: Other DNA sequences within the sample encode an identical CDR3. The chain has TRBV7-3 and TRBJ1-6, with TRBD1 matching over 7 bases. Trimming took 2 bases from V and 7 from J; bases not matched to a gene: 2. Germline values: CDR1 SGHTA, CDR2 FQGTGA. The CDR3 is made up of 14 amino acids. The DNA of the CDR3 is TGTGCCAGCAGCTTAGGGACAGAAAATTCACCCCTCCACTTT. This sequence encodes CASSLGTENSPLHF.

The chain employs TRBV29-1 and TRBJ1-1; D is perhaps TRBD1 (5 bases). V lost 3 bases to trimming and J lost 3 bases, with 11 bases between them. This CDR3 has 13 amino acids. The germline CDR1 and CDR2 sequences are SQVTM and ANQGSEA. The CDR3 DNA reads as TGCAGCGTTGACAGGGCTTTGGACACTGAAGCTTTCTTT. It yields the protein CSVDRALDTEAFF.

This clone was found many times. The rearrangement joins TRBV27 to TRBJ2-1; D is uncertain. The ends were cut back, 4 bases at V and 0 bases at J, with 16 bases in the middle. CDR3 length: 17 residues. Germline assignment: CDR1 MNHEY and CDR2 SMNVEV (reference sequence). The CDR3 region is CASSSLLRGSSYNEQFF. DNA of the CDR3: TGTGCCAGCAGTTCCCTTCTCCGCGGAAGCTCCTACAATGAGCAGTTCTTC.

The J gene is TRBJ1-6, the V gene TRBV30; 9 bases line up with TRBD1. The V gene's germline CDR1 is GTSNPN and CDR2 SVGIG (reference sequence). V was clipped by 4 bases and J by 7 bases; unmatched bases: 5. The CDR3 consists of 14 residues. In DNA form, the CDR3 reads TGTGCCTGGACTGGGGGACAGGGAAATTCACCCCTCCACTTT. It translates to CAWTGGQGNSPLHF.

As to this clone: Other DNA sequences in the sample encode the same CDR3. The CDR3 DNA follows: TGCGCCAGCAGCTTGGGTCTAGGGAACTATGGCTACACCTTC. It specifies CASSLGLGNYGYTF. The chain is built from TRBV5-1 and TRBJ1-2; D gene uncertain. The V gene's germline CDR1 is SGHRS and CDR2 YFSETQ. The length of the CDR3 is 14 residues. The V gene lost 0 bases and the J gene lost 2 bases, with 8 bases spanning the gap.

As to this clone: Within the sample, other DNA sequences also encode this same CDR3. V is TRBV30 and J is TRBJ1-2; D call uncertain. The germline V gene encodes CDR1 GTSNPN and CDR2 SVGIG (reference sequence). The CDR3 sequence is 11 residues long. V lost 3 bases, J lost 8 bases, and 10 bases lay in between. CDR3 sequence: CAWSVPGGYTF. CDR3 coding DNA: TGTGCCTGGAGCGTTCCGGGCGGCTACACCTTC.

The chain employs TRBV30 and TRBJ2-5; 8 bases are shared with TRBD1. Germline assignment: CDR1 GTSNPN and CDR2 SVGIG (reference sequence). The V segment lost 8 bases and the J segment 5 bases; nucleotides outside the gene matches: 16. The CDR3 is 15 amino acids. CDR3 in DNA: TGTGCCCGCTCACAAGACGGACAGGGAGAGGAGACCCAGTACTTC. Translated, it gives CARSQDGQGEETQYF.

V gene TRBV7-2 combines with J gene TRBJ2-7; 8 nucleotides align to TRBD2. The V gene's germline CDR1 is SGHTA and CDR2 FQGNSA. V lost 0 bases and J lost 6; bases outside the gene matches: 7. The CDR3 consists of 15 residues. CDR3 in amino acids: CASSLARMAGGEQYF. CDR3 nucleotides: TGTGCCAGCAGCTTAGCGAGGATGGCGGGGGGCGAGCAGTACTTC.

For the CDR3, the DNA is TGTGCCAGCAGAATTCAGGGGAACACTGAAGCTTTCTTT. Its translation: CASRIQGNTEAFF. The rearrangement uses TRBV25-1 and TRBJ1-1, with TRBD1 as a possible D gene (5 bases). Germline V gene lookup returns CDR1 MGHDK and CDR2 SYGVNS. This CDR3 is built from 13 residues. V was pared by 6 bases and J by 1 base, with 9 bases between.

The chain has TRBV7-2 and TRBJ2-7; tentative D call: TRBD1 (6 bases). Germline assignment: CDR1 SGHTA and CDR2 FQGNSA. This CDR3 is 14 amino acids long. V lost 4 bases, J lost 2 bases, and 12 bases lay in between. Here the CDR3 DNA reads TGTGCCAGCAGCTCCGGGACAAAACCCTACGAGCAGTACTTC. Translating gives CASSSGTKPYEQYF.

The chain combines TRBV7-9 with TRBJ2-7; 9 positions agree with TRBD2. This CDR3 region has 17 residues. In germline, CDR1 is SEHNR, CDR2 FQNEAQ (reference sequence). V was pared by 0 bases and J by 4 bases, with 10 bases of the junction left unmatched. The CDR3 DNA is TGTGCCAGCAGCTTAGCTCCCAGGGCGGGGGGGCAGTACGAGCAGTACTTC. This translates into CASSLAPRAGGQYEQYF.

The chain couples TRBV27 to TRBJ1-6; D not certain. Trimming took 2 bases from V and 10 from J, leaving 9 bases between them. The CDR3 spans 13 residues. Germline V gene data show CDR1 as MNHEY and CDR2 as SMNVEV (reference sequence). The CDR3 sequence is CASSLTGESPLHF. CDR3 nucleotides: TGTGCCAGCAGTTTAACGGGAGAATCACCCCTCCACTTT.

A few counts support this clone. CDR3: CSVELGSGKAFF. CDR3 nucleotides: TGCAGCGTTGAATTGGGCAGCGGCAAAGCTTTCTTT. This chain uses TRBV29-1 with TRBJ1-1; D remains unclear. The V and J ends lost 2 bases and 9 bases respectively, with 13 bases between them. The CDR3 covers 12 residues. In germline, CDR1 is SQVTM, CDR2 ANQGSEA.

V gene TRBV5-1 combines with J gene TRBJ1-6; D remains ambiguous. V lost 0 bases and J lost 8, with 9 bases in between. The CDR3 consists of 14 residues. Germline V gene lookup returns CDR1 SGHRS and CDR2 YFSETQ. The CDR3 sequence is CASSLGLNDSPLHF. The CDR3 region has the DNA TGCGCCAGCAGCTTGGGACTGAATGATTCACCCCTCCACTTT.

The CDR3 region is CAISASTGAMNTEAFF. CDR3 DNA: TGTGCCATCAGTGCCTCGACAGGAGCGATGAACACTGAAGCTTTCTTT. This rearrangement joins TRBV10-3 to TRBJ1-1; a weak D match, TRBD1 (6 bases). Germline CDR1 is ENHRY and CDR2 is SYGVKD. Trimming shortened V by 4 bases and J by 0 bases, and 15 bases separated the two germline ends. The CDR3 runs to 16 residues.

The rearrangement uses TRBV6-1 and TRBJ1-6, with D unclear. The germline CDR1 and CDR2 sequences are MNHNS and SASEGT. The V and J ends lost 3 bases and 0 bases respectively, with 12 bases between them. The CDR3 runs to 17 residues. The DNA for the CDR3 is TGTGCCAGCAGTGAGAACAAACCGAGCTCCTATAATTCACCCCTCCACTTT. Protein sequence: CASSENKPSSYNSPLHF.

This rearrangement joins TRBV5-1 to TRBJ2-3; tentative D call: TRBD1 (5 bases). Trimming pared 1 base from V and 3 bases from J, leaving 9 bases between. The CDR3 covers 14 residues. Germline CDR1 reads SGHRS; CDR2 reads YFSETQ. The CDR3: CASSLLQETDTQYF. DNA of the CDR3: TGCGCCAGCAGCTTGTTACAGGAGACAGATACGCAGTATTTT. Using reference TRBV5-1 and TRBJ2-3 for the parts outside the CDR3, the full variable domain is KAGVTQTPRYLIKTRGQQVTLSCSPISGHRSVSWYQQTPGQGLQFLFEYFSETQRNKGNFPGRFSGRQFSNSRSEMNVSTLELGDSALYLCASSLLQETDTQYFGPGTRLTVL.

V is TRBV7-6 and J is TRBJ2-5, with no clear D. The V gene's germline CDR1 is SGHVS and CDR2 FNYEAQ. This CDR3 spans 13 amino acids. Trimming stripped 2 bases from V and 4 bases from J, with 8 bases between. The CDR3 protein is CASSLRARETQYF. The CDR3 DNA reads as TGTGCCAGCAGCTTAAGGGCCAGAGAGACCCAGTACTTC.

V is TRBV30 and J is TRBJ2-1; D may be TRBD1 (5 bases). The V and J ends lost 2 bases and 5 bases respectively, with 10 bases between them. The CDR3 is made up of 13 amino acids. Germline V gives CDR1 GTSNPN, CDR2 SVGIG (reference sequence). The CDR3 loop is CAWSRTLDNEQFF. The CDR3 nucleotides read TGTGCCTGGAGTAGGACACTTGACAATGAGCAGTTCTTC.

This clone was picked up a small number of times. The chain links TRBV6-5 to TRBJ1-1; D not certain. The V gene lost 2 bases and the J gene lost 1 base, with 2 bases spanning the gap. The CDR3 length is 12 residues. Germline V gene lookup returns CDR1 MNHEY and CDR2 SVGAGI. CDR3 DNA: TGTGCCAGCAGTTACCGGAACACTGAAGCTTTCTTT. This encodes CASSYRNTEAFF.

This chain links TRBV9 with TRBJ1-4; possible D gene TRBD1, 6 bases. The CDR3 is made up of 14 amino acids. V dropped 4 bases and J dropped 7 bases, with 14 bases sitting between them. Germline CDR1 reads SGDLS; CDR2 reads YYNGEE. The CDR3 spells CASSPRQEGEKLFF. CDR3 sequence (DNA): TGTGCCAGCAGCCCCCGACAGGAGGGTGAAAAACTGTTTTTT.

This clone was counted only a few times. CDR3 residues: CSVVGTLSRLTDTQYF. The CDR3 nucleotides are TGCAGCGTTGTAGGTACCCTGAGTAGACTCACAGATACGCAGTATTTT. This chain connects TRBV29-1 to TRBJ2-3, with D unclear. CDR3 size: 16 residues. The germline V gene has CDR1 SQVTM and CDR2 ANQGSEA. Trimming stripped 4 bases from V and 2 bases from J, with 19 bases between.

The sample holds many counts of this clone. This chain connects TRBV25-1 to TRBJ2-7, with D maybe TRBD1 (6 bases). The germline V and J ends were trimmed by 1 base and 2 bases, with 9 bases remaining between them. The CDR3 contains 14 residues. The germline V gene encodes CDR1 MGHDK and CDR2 SYGVNS. The CDR3 sequence is CASSEWGQTYEQYF. CDR3 bases: TGTGCCAGCAGTGAATGGGGACAAACCTACGAGCAGTACTTC.

This chain links TRBV14 with TRBJ2-7; TRBD1 might be the D (5 bases). The CDR3 runs to 15 residues. The germline V and J ends were trimmed by 1 base and 5 bases, with 15 bases remaining between them. CDR1 and CDR2 (germline): SGHDN, FVKESK. CDR3 nucleotides: TGTGCCAGCAGCCAAGTCCAGGGTCGAGTACACGAGCAGTACTTC. Its translation: CASSQVQGRVHEQYF.

This rearrangement joins TRBV9 to TRBJ1-2; D gene uncertain. CDR3 length: 13 residues. V gave up 3 bases and J gave up 3 bases, with 9 bases separating them. Germline CDR1 and CDR2: SGDLS and YYNGEE. Written as DNA, the CDR3 is TGTGCCAGCAGCGCACAAGCTCACTATGGCTACACCTTC. Its protein product is CASSAQAHYGYTF.

Worth noting for this clone: Other DNA sequences within the sample encode an identical CDR3. V and J are TRBV29-1 and TRBJ1-2, with D hard to call. V dropped 1 base and J dropped 5 bases, with 5 bases sitting between them. The CDR3 sequence is 11 residues long. Germline V gene data show CDR1 as SQVTM and CDR2 as ANQGSEA. CDR3 DNA sequence: TGCAGCGTTGAAGGGGTATATGGCTACACCTTC. It codes for CSVEGVYGYTF.